This T cell receptor beta chain was documented in a study of blood T cell repertoires in COVID-19. Profiling relied on immunoSEQ multiplex PCR, and the TCRdb table lists in-frame clones only, not all of them. The data contain about 82,000 clones, about four fifths of them singletons. The sequence was collected from a woman aged 55-69 years with acute or convalescent COVID-19. What was sequenced was peripheral blood.

The CDR3 DNA reads TGTGCCAGCAGCCGGGGACAGCCCTACAATGAGCAGTTCTTC. Translating it yields CASSRGQPYNEQFF. The V gene is TRBV5-8, the J gene TRBJ2-1, with 7 bases matching TRBD1. The V gene's germline CDR1 is SGHTS and CDR2 YDEGEE. This CDR3 contains 14 residues. V shed 4 bases and J 2 bases; nucleotides not matched to a gene: 3. Full variable domain (rest looked up from reference TRBV5-8 and TRBJ2-1): EAGVTQSPTHLIKTRGQQATLRCSPISGHTSVYWYQQALGLGLQFLLWYDEGEERNRGNFPPRFSGRQFPNYSSELNVNALELEDSALYLCASSRGQPYNEQFFGPGTRLTVL.